This is a list of T cell receptor beta chains from one sample in a study of cytomegalovirus exposure and HLA in healthy donors. The data were produced by immunoSEQ multiplex PCR, yet TCRdb's version contains in-frame clones alone and is incomplete. The sample lists around 150,000 clones, around three quarters occurring once. Source material: PBMCs. These receptors all come from a woman aged 40-49 years in good health and CMV-seronegative. CDR3s include the opening cysteine and the closing phenylalanine or tryptophan. A D gene is named only where the DNA matches it firmly. Where a row states a size, it is once, few, many or the class of an expanded clone; other rows omit it.

D gene: NA; clone size: NA; V gene: TRBV18; J gene: TRBJ2-2; CDR3 protein: CASSPGGPRNTGELFF; CDR3 DNA: TGTGCCAGCTCACCGGGGGGACCCAGAAACACCGGGGAGCTGTTTTTT
D gene: NA; clone size: NA; V gene: TRBV5-1; J gene: TRBJ1-3; CDR3 protein: CASSSAQFSSGNTIYF; CDR3 DNA: TGCGCCAGCAGCTCAGCACAGTTCTCCTCTGGAAACACCATATATTTT
D gene: NA; clone size: NA; V gene: TRBV7-3; J gene: TRBJ2-5; CDR3 protein: CASSLTVERETQYF; CDR3 DNA: TGTGCCAGCAGCTTAACTGTAGAGAGAGAGACCCAGTACTTC
D gene: NA; clone size: NA; V gene: TRBV5-6; J gene: TRBJ1-2; CDR3 protein: CASSPPGGPYGYTF; CDR3 DNA: TGTGCCAGCAGCCCCCCGGGGGGTCCCTATGGCTACACCTTC
D gene: NA; clone size: few; V gene: TRBV19; J gene: TRBJ2-7; CDR3 protein: CASSRREVYEQYF; CDR3 DNA: TGTGCCAGTAGTAGACGGGAAGTCTACGAGCAGTACTTC
D gene: TRBD2; clone size: NA; V gene: TRBV5-4; J gene: TRBJ2-7; CDR3 protein: CASSWERDRYEQYF; CDR3 DNA: TGTGCCAGCAGCTGGGAGCGGGACCGATACGAGCAGTACTTC
D gene: NA; clone size: many; V gene: TRBV6-4; J gene: TRBJ2-7; CDR3 protein: CASRGRPRILYEQYF; CDR3 DNA: TGTGCCAGCAGGGGGAGGCCTCGGATCCTCTACGAGCAGTACTTC
D gene: TRBD2; clone size: NA; V gene: TRBV5-4; J gene: TRBJ2-1; CDR3 protein: CASSLDSGDYNEQFF; CDR3 DNA: TGTGCCAGCAGCTTGGACAGCGGGGATTACAATGAGCAGTTCTTC
D gene: TRBD2; clone size: NA; V gene: TRBV9; J gene: TRBJ2-3; CDR3 protein: CASSVGDELARTDTQYF; CDR3 DNA: TGTGCCAGCAGCGTAGGCGACGAACTAGCGAGGACAGATACGCAGTATTTT
D gene: TRBD1; clone size: NA; V gene: TRBV5-1; J gene: TRBJ1-3; CDR3 protein: CASSLAGTGHGNTIYF; CDR3 DNA: TGCGCCAGCAGCTTGGCCGGGACAGGGCATGGAAACACCATATATTTT
D gene: TRBD1; clone size: NA; V gene: TRBV7-9; J gene: TRBJ2-5; CDR3 protein: CASSVRQGGETQYF; CDR3 DNA: TGTGCCAGCAGCGTAAGACAGGGTGGGGAGACCCAGTACTTC
D gene: NA; clone size: NA; V gene: TRBV4-1; J gene: TRBJ1-6; CDR3 protein: CASSSGELYNSPLHF; CDR3 DNA: TGCGCCAGCTCGAGCGGGGAACTCTATAATTCACCCCTCCACTTT
D gene: NA; clone size: NA; V gene: TRBV6-1; J gene: TRBJ1-5; CDR3 protein: CASIQTTYYQPQHF; CDR3 DNA: TGTGCCAGCATTCAAACTACTTACTATCAGCCCCAGCATTTT
D gene: NA; clone size: NA; V gene: TRBV4-1; J gene: TRBJ1-5; CDR3 protein: CASSQITLAGQPQHF; CDR3 DNA: TGCGCCAGCAGCCAAATCACCCTGGCCGGGCAGCCCCAGCATTTT
D gene: NA; clone size: once; V gene: TRBV5-1; J gene: TRBJ1-4; CDR3 protein: CASSFNPTVGVTNEKLFF; CDR3 DNA: TGCGCCAGCAGCTTCAACCCAACCGTAGGGGTAACTAATGAAAAACTGTTTTTT
D gene: NA; clone size: once; V gene: TRBV7-9; J gene: TRBJ2-7; CDR3 protein: CASSSQGYEQYF; CDR3 DNA: TGTGCCAGCAGCTCCCAGGGCTACGAGCAGTACTTC
D gene: NA; clone size: NA; V gene: TRBV5-1; J gene: TRBJ2-7; CDR3 protein: CASSLGGGDPQYF; CDR3 DNA: TGCGCCAGCAGCTTGGGGGGCGGGGACCCCCAGTACTTC
D gene: NA; clone size: once; V gene: TRBV5-1; J gene: TRBJ1-2; CDR3 protein: CASSLPQQLGGYTF; CDR3 DNA: TGCGCCAGCAGCTTGCCACAGCAACTTGGCGGCTACACCTTC
D gene: NA; clone size: NA; V gene: TRBV11-2; J gene: TRBJ1-1; CDR3 protein: CASSSGKNTEAFF; CDR3 DNA: TGTGCCAGCAGCTCCGGTAAGAACACTGAAGCTTTCTTT
D gene: NA; clone size: NA; V gene: TRBV7-9; J gene: TRBJ1-1; CDR3 protein: CASSLGESEAFF; CDR3 DNA: TGTGCCAGCAGTTTGGGAGAGTCTGAAGCTTTCTTT
D gene: TRBD2; clone size: NA; V gene: TRBV5-1; J gene: TRBJ2-7; CDR3 protein: CASSESGGRSYEQYF; CDR3 DNA: TGCGCCAGCAGCGAGAGCGGGGGCCGCTCCTACGAGCAGTACTTC
D gene: TRBD1; clone size: NA; V gene: TRBV15; J gene: TRBJ1-6; CDR3 protein: CATSTNRGSPLHF; CDR3 DNA: TGTGCCACCAGCACTAACAGGGGCTCACCCCTCCACTTT
D gene: NA; clone size: NA; V gene: TRBV11-2; J gene: TRBJ1-1; CDR3 protein: CASSPMGGTEAFF; CDR3 DNA: TGTGCCAGCAGCCCCATGGGGGGCACTGAAGCTTTCTTT
D gene: TRBD2; clone size: NA; V gene: TRBV6-1; J gene: TRBJ2-7; CDR3 protein: CASSGGARSYEQYF; CDR3 DNA: TGTGCCAGCAGCGGGGGGGCCAGGTCCTACGAGCAGTACTTC
D gene: TRBD1; clone size: NA; V gene: TRBV6-1; J gene: TRBJ2-5; CDR3 protein: CASRLGTGGGTQYF; CDR3 DNA: TGTGCCAGCAGACTCGGGACAGGGGGTGGGACCCAGTACTTC
D gene: TRBD2; clone size: NA; V gene: TRBV7-8; J gene: TRBJ2-5; CDR3 protein: CASSLSLAGHTQETQYF; CDR3 DNA: TGTGCCAGCAGCTTAAGCCTAGCGGGACATACTCAAGAGACCCAGTACTTC
D gene: TRBD1; clone size: NA; V gene: TRBV7-8; J gene: TRBJ2-2; CDR3 protein: CASQPGQGFSGELFF; CDR3 DNA: TGTGCCAGCCAGCCGGGACAGGGGTTTTCCGGGGAGCTGTTTTTT
D gene: NA; clone size: NA; V gene: TRBV5-6; J gene: TRBJ1-6; CDR3 protein: CASSSAGSPLHF; CDR3 DNA: TGTGCCAGCAGCTCAGCGGGTTCACCCCTCCACTTT